This T cell receptor beta chain was documented in a study of T cells in Graves' hyperthyroidism and ophthalmopathy. At the level of the study: At initial diagnosis, before any treatment had begun, peripheral blood was obtained.

Study-level results: The model predicted ophthalmopathy a median approximately 6.3 months before onset. In simple terms, a model built on 13 V-J features told ophthalmopathy apart from stable hyperthyroidism.

For the diagnoses, clinical symptoms, serum thyroxine and TRAb, thyroid ultrasound and orbital computed tomography were used. The CDR3 totals 18 residues. Germline V gives CDR1 SQVTM, CDR2 ANQGSEA. Losses at the gene ends were 0 bases for V and 2 bases for J; bases not matched to a gene: 13. The TCR beta CDR3 regions underwent amplification using RNA transcripts as the source. HTBI primers were employed in a first-round RT-PCR of the TCR CDR3. TCRdb re-analysed the multiplex PCR reads in MiXCR, keeping a single row per CDR3 protein. The profile covers 800,000 or so distinct CDR3 sequences, with 38% appearing a single time and 8.9% taken by the ten largest. Details on this clonotype: Its antigen is currently unknown.

The sequenced sample consisted of blood. The TCR comes from a man between 18 and 35 years old with Graves' hyperthyroidism. This chain joins TRBV29-1 and TRBJ2-5; TRBD2 aligns across 9 bases. In DNA form, the CDR3 reads TGCAGCGTTGAAGATGGGACCGGGGTAGCGGGGGATCAAGAGACCCAGTACTTC. Its protein is CSVEDGTGVAGDQETQYF. The full variable domain, completed using reference TRBV29-1 and TRBJ2-5, is SAVISQKPSRDICQRGTSLTIQCQVDSQVTMMFWYRQQPGQSLTLIATANQGSEATYESGFVIDKFPISRPNLTFSTLTVSNMSPEDSSIYLCSVEDGTGVAGDQETQYFGPGTRLLVL.